Sequencing of this T cell receptor (beta chain) was carried out in a study of cytotoxic CD8 clonotypes in ibrutinib-treated CLL. Libraries were prepared by immunoSEQ multiplex PCR; TCRdb keeps only in-frame clonotypes and omits some of them. The repertoire consists of hundreds of thousands of clones, with 70% occurring once and the leading ten covering 15% to 19%. The sequences come from PBMCs, collected after 24 months of ibrutinib treatment. This TCR derives from a human donor with chronic lymphocytic leukemia.

The CDR3 region has the DNA TGTGCCAGCAGCTTGCGACTAGCGGGAGGGACCGGGGAGCTGTTTTTT. Its protein is CASSLRLAGGTGELFF. V gene TRBV7-9 combines with J gene TRBJ2-2, with 14 bases matching TRBD2. There are 16 residues in the CDR3. The trim removed 3 bases at V and 5 bases at J, leaving 2 bases unmatched. CDR1 is SEHNR and CDR2 is FQNEAQ in the germline V gene (reference sequence).